This passage covers 13 T cell receptor beta chains from one sample sequenced in a study of T cell changes during pregnancy in multiple sclerosis. TCRdb keeps only in-frame clones here, not all; method: immunoSEQ multiplex PCR. This sample has around 88,000 clones, with 92% found just once. The specimen comprised peripheral blood, sampled after pregnancy. These receptors all stem from a female donor in good health, enrolled as a control in a pregnancy study.

The chain employs TRBV7-9 and TRBJ2-7, with 7 bases lining up with TRBD1. Germline V gene data show CDR1 as SEHNR and CDR2 as FQNEAQ (reference sequence). CDR3 size: 16 residues. V lost 5 bases and J lost 2; bases outside the gene matches: 12. The CDR3 DNA is TGTGCCAGCAGCCTCCAGGGGGTAGGGACACCCTACGAGCAGTACTTC. Translated, it gives CASSLQGVGTPYEQYF.

The rearrangement uses TRBV15 and TRBJ2-3; 14 bases match TRBD2. This CDR3 region has 18 residues. CDR1 LNHNV and CDR2 YYDKDF come from the germline V gene (reference sequence). V shed 0 bases and J 2 bases; nucleotides not matched to a gene: 4. The CDR3 DNA follows: TGTGCCACCAGCAGAGATCTGGGACTAGCGGGGGCCACAGATACGCAGTATTTT. Its protein is CATSRDLGLAGATDTQYF.

This chain joins TRBV11-2 and TRBJ2-2, with 8 bases matching TRBD2. After removal of 5 bases from V and 6 bases from J, the junction contained 11 bases not matched to a gene. The CDR3 contains 16 residues. Germline values: CDR1 SGHAT, CDR2 FQNNGV. As DNA, the CDR3 is TGTGCCAGCAGCACTCTCGGGACTAGGGGACCCGGGGAGCTGTTTTTT. Translating it yields CASSTLGTRGPGELFF.

The rearrangement uses TRBV27 and TRBJ2-3, with D possibly matching TRBD1 (6 bases). V lost 6 bases to trimming and J lost 4 bases, with 23 bases between them. CDR1 is MNHEY, CDR2 SMNVEV, per germline (reference sequence). The CDR3 runs to 17 residues. CDR3 DNA sequence: TGTGCCAGCAGAAACCTACAGGGTTTTTTAAATCCAGATACGCAGTATTTT. It codes for CASRNLQGFLNPDTQYF.

The rearrangement joins TRBV5-4 to TRBJ1-6; a possible D gene is TRBD1 (5 bases). Germline V lookup: CDR1 SGHNT, CDR2 YYREEE (reference sequence). V lost 6 bases to trimming and J lost 10 bases, with 20 bases between them. CDR3 size: 15 residues. CDR3 DNA: TGTGCCAGCACCCCGGGGACTGAGAAACACTCACCCCTCCACTTT. Amino acid sequence: CASTPGTEKHSPLHF.

This chain connects TRBV4-2 to TRBJ1-2; a weak D match, TRBD1 (6 bases). V dropped 3 bases and J dropped 0 bases, with 17 bases sitting between them. This CDR3 comprises 17 residues. Germline CDR1 reads LGHNA; CDR2 reads YNFKEQ. Here the CDR3 DNA reads TGTGCCAGCAGCCACCTTGGGAGGGGGTCTACTAACTATGGCTACACCTTC. Its protein product is CASSHLGRGSTNYGYTF.

The V call is TRBV28, the J call TRBJ2-3, with TRBD2 as a possible D gene (6 bases). V lost 3 bases to trimming and J lost 4 bases, with 11 bases between them. This CDR3 has 14 residues. Germline lookup yields CDR1 MDHEN and CDR2 SYDVKM. CDR3 protein: CASSFDGRADTQYF. The CDR3 nucleotides read TGTGCCAGCAGTTTCGACGGGAGAGCAGATACGCAGTATTTT.

CDR3 region: CASTRDMKKLFF. CDR3 DNA sequence: TGTGCCAGCACCCGGGACATGAAAAAACTGTTTTTT. The rearrangement uses TRBV28 and TRBJ1-4, with D perhaps TRBD1 (6 bases). Germline lookup yields CDR1 MDHEN and CDR2 SYDVKM. Trimming shortened V by 7 bases and J by 9 bases, and 12 bases separated the two germline ends. The CDR3 sequence is 12 residues long.

V is TRBV5-1 and J is TRBJ2-2; 15 nucleotides match TRBD2. Germline CDR1 SGHRS, CDR2 YFSETQ. The CDR3 contains 17 residues. The V segment lost 4 bases and the J segment 6 bases; nucleotides outside the gene matches: 7. CDR3 in DNA: TGCGCCAGCAGCCCAGGACTAGCGGGAGGGTCCCCCGGGGAGCTGTTTTTT. Translation gives CASSPGLAGGSPGELFF.

The V call is TRBV5-1, the J call TRBJ2-2; possibly TRBD2 for D (5 bases). This CDR3 spans 14 amino acids. Trimming left V 4 bases short and J 6 bases short, with 13 bases between. In germline, CDR1 is SGHRS, CDR2 YFSETQ. In DNA, the CDR3 is TGCGCCAGCAGCCCCGAGGGCTGGGCCGGGGAGCTGTTTTTT. It encodes CASSPEGWAGELFF.

CDR3 nucleotides: TGTGCCAGCAGGTTAATGGGACAGGGAAACTACGAGCAGTACTTC. Translation: CASRLMGQGNYEQYF. This sequence joins TRBV5-8 and TRBJ2-7; TRBD1 matches 9 bases. The CDR3 spans 15 residues. In germline, CDR1 is SGHTS, CDR2 YDEGEE. J gave up 3 bases and V 5 bases, and 9 bases lay outside the gene matches.

This clone was seen a single time. The CDR3 region has the DNA TGTGCCAGCAGCCACCGGGGTCCTGAGCAGTTCTTC. It is translated as CASSHRGPEQFF. The V call is TRBV7-8, the J call TRBJ2-1, with a possible D match to TRBD2 (5 bases). This CDR3 spans 12 amino acids. The V gene's germline CDR1 is SGHVS and CDR2 FQNEAQ. The ends were cut back, 5 bases at V and 9 bases at J, with 11 bases in the middle.

The chain employs TRBV5-1 and TRBJ1-2, with 8 positions matching TRBD1. This CDR3 is 15 amino acids long. CDR1 and CDR2 from the germline V gene are SGHRS and YFSETQ. Trimming removed 4 bases from V and 3 bases from J; junction bases left unmatched: 8. CDR3 region: CASSIDGTGYYGYTF. In DNA form, the CDR3 reads TGCGCCAGCAGCATAGACGGGACAGGCTACTATGGCTACACCTTC.